This TCR beta chain was recovered during a study of blood T cell repertoires in COVID-19. Study at large: The origin of the acute and convalescent COVID-19 samples was the United States, Italy and Spain. The analysed material was cDNA or gDNA that came from T cells, B-cell-depleted T cells, or PBMCs.

In the study's own analysis: Amplification of reference gene primers was used by the study to estimate nucleated cell counts. Only in-frame clones appear in the TCRdb table, and some are missing; sequencing was by immunoSEQ multiplex PCR. V and J calls and clone size are copied from that table; D and trimming were computed from the DNA. The repertoire consists of approximately 260,000 clones, with about 90% occurring once and the leading ten covering just over 7%. The germline V and J ends were trimmed by 5 bases and 7 bases, with 9 bases remaining between them. The length of the CDR3 is 13 residues. Germline V gives CDR1 MNHEY, CDR2 SMNVEV (reference sequence). This clone was observed a single time.

V is TRBV27 and J is TRBJ1-6; no clear D. The sequence was obtained from a man between 60 and 75 years old who had recovered from COVID-19. Sequencing used peripheral blood. The CDR3 reads CASSPYLNSPLHF. In DNA form, the CDR3 reads TGTGCCAGCAGTCCCTACTTAAATTCACCCCTCCACTTT.